This section outlines one TCR beta chain sequence together with its context. The antigen is not known. Primed by a sample-barcoded 5' primer and a J-beta primer mix, a second PCR proceeded for about 7 to 11 cycles. MiXCR was run by TCRdb on the 5' RACE reads, yielding one entry per CDR3 protein. Found here are about 1,400,000 distinct CDR3 sequences, roughly 40% of them singletons; the top ten hold 7.9%. This sample was included in a study of blood T cells in healthy people across ages. Study conclusions and caveats: TCR beta diversity per million T cells fell roughly linearly with age. More naive CD4+ cells and higher diversity marked long-lived donors relative to aged donors.

The germline V gene encodes CDR1 ENHRY and CDR2 SYGVKD. CDR3 length: 15 amino acids. Between the trimmed V and J ends, which lost 11 bases and 3 bases, there was a span of 21 bases. The clonotype originates from a woman aged 18 to 35 in good health. J is TRBJ2-3 and V is TRBV10-3; the D call may be TRBD1 or TRBD2 (5 bases each). Sequencing used blood. CDR3 sequence (DNA): TGTGCCTCCGGGGCCCTACAGGTTTCGACAGATACGCAGTATTTT. Encoded protein: CASGALQVSTDTQYF.